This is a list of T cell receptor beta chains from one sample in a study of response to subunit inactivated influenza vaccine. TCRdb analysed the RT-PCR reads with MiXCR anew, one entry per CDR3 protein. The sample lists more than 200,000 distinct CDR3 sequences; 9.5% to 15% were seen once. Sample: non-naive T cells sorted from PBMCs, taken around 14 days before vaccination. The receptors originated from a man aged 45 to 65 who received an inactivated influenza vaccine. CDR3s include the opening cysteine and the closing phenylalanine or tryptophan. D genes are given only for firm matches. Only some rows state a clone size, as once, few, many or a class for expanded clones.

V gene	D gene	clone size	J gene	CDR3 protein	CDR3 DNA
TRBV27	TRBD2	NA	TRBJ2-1	CASSLSLAVRSYNEQFF	TGTGCCAGCAGTCTATCACTAGCGGTGAGGTCCTACAATGAGCAGTTCTTC
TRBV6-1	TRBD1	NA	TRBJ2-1	CASSGGPGQGFNEQFF	TGTGCCAGCAGTGGGGGGCCGGGACAGGGGTTCAATGAGCAGTTCTTC
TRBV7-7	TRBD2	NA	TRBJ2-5	CASRGGARETQYF	TGTGCTAGCCGGGGGGGGGCTCGGGAGACCCAGTACTTC
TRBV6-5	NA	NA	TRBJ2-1	CASSPPGPRWDF	TGTGCCAGCAGTCCTCCGGGCCCCCGTTGGGACTTC
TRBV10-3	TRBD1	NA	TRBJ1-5	CAISAGGNNQPQHF	TGTGCCATCAGTGCAGGGGGAAATAATCAGCCCCAGCATTTT
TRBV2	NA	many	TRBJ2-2	CASAREAGELFF	TGTGCCAGCGCGAGGGAGGCCGGGGAGCTGTTTTTT
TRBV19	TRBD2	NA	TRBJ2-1	CASSIVSSGGEQFF	TGTGCCAGTAGTATCGTGTCTAGCGGGGGAGAGCAGTTCTTC
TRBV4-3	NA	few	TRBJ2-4	CASSQDYLAKNIQYF	TGCGCCAGCAGCCAAGACTACCTAGCCAAAAACATTCAGTACTTC
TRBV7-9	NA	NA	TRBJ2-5	CASSLVFAHETQYF	TGTGCCAGCAGCTTAGTTTTCGCGCACGAGACCCAGTACTTC
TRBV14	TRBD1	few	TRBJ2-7	CASSQGQGRRYEQYF	TGTGCCAGCAGCCAAGGACAGGGGCGCAGGTACGAGCAGTACTTC
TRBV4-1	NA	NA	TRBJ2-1	CASSQGPHGDEQFF	TGCGCCAGCAGCCAAGGACCCCACGGCGATGAGCAGTTCTTC
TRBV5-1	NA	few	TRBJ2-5	CASSKGLVETQYF	TGCGCCAGCAGCAAGGGACTTGTGGAGACCCAGTACTTC
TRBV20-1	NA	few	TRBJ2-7	CSARDLKRTVVYEQYF	TGCAGTGCTAGAGATCTAAAAAGGACTGTGGTCTACGAGCAGTACTTC
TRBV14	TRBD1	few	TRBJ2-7	CASRGRGRNEQYF	TGTGCCAGCAGGGGCAGGGGGCGCAACGAGCAGTACTTC
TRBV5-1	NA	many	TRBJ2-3	CASSLRITAGTDTQYF	TGCGCCAGCAGCTTAAGGATTACGGCGGGCACAGATACGCAGTATTTT
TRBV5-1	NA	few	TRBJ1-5	CASSGRRDMGRYRSNQPQHF	TGCGCCAGCAGCGGCCGCCGGGACATGGGAAGGTATCGGAGCAATCAGCCCCAGCATTTT
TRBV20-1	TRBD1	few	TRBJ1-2	CSATGQTNYGYTF	TGCAGTGCTACGGGACAGACCAACTATGGCTACACCTTC
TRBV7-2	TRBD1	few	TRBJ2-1	CASSFTTGGYNEQFF	TGTGCCAGCAGCTTTACGACAGGGGGCTACAATGAGCAGTTCTTC
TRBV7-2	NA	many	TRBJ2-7	CASSSTYGYEQYF	TGTGCCAGCAGCTCAACCTACGGCTACGAGCAGTACTTC
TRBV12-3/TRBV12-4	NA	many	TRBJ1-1	CASSLGRGRWDTEAFF	TGTGCCAGCAGTTTAGGAAGGGGTCGGTGGGACACTGAAGCTTTCTTT
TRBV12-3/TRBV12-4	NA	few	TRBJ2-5	CASSLARLIQETQYF	TGTGCCAGCAGTTTAGCGCGACTCATCCAAGAGACCCAGTACTTC
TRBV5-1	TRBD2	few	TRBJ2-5	CASSRTLAGGLETQYF	TGCGCCAGCAGCCGAACTCTAGCGGGGGGGCTGGAGACCCAGTACTTC
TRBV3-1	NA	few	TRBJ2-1	CASSTHPGGRSYNEQFF	TGTGCCAGCAGCACCCACCCTGGCGGACGCTCCTACAATGAGCAGTTCTTC
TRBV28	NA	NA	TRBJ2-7	CASRPSGRGGYEQYF	TGTGCCAGCAGACCATCGGGCAGGGGAGGCTACGAGCAGTACTTC
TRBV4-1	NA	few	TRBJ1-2	CARPSKQGDGYTF	TGCGCCAGACCCTCCAAGCAGGGAGATGGCTACACCTTC
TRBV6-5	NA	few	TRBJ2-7	CASSYARHALEQYF	TGTGCCAGCAGTTATGCCCGACACGCCTTGGAGCAGTACTTC
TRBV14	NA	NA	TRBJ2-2	CASSHWGAANTGELFF	TGTGCCAGCAGCCACTGGGGGGCCGCGAACACCGGGGAGCTGTTTTTT
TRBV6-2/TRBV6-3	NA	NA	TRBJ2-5	CASSRTPASAVEETQYF	TGTGCCAGCAGTCGAACGCCCGCTAGCGCCGTAGAAGAGACCCAGTACTTC
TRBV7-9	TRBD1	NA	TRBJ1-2	CASSLGQGVDGYTF	TGTGCCAGCAGCTTAGGACAGGGGGTTGATGGCTACACCTTC
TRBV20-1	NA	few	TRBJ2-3	CSAPLKRADTDTQYF	TGCAGTGCTCCTTTGAAGCGGGCCGACACAGATACGCAGTATTTT
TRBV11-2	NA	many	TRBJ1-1	CASSLGGRTEAFF	TGTGCCAGCAGCTTAGGGGGGCGGACTGAAGCTTTCTTT
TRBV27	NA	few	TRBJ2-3	CASSLSVLVGTDTQYF	TGTGCCAGCAGTTTATCGGTGCTGGTTGGCACAGATACGCAGTATTTT